The 9 T cell receptor beta chains presented below share a single source sample, sequenced in a study of cytomegalovirus exposure and HLA in healthy donors. The PCR used 60 Vbeta and 13 Jbeta primers. The data were produced by immunoSEQ multiplex PCR, yet TCRdb's version contains in-frame clones alone and is incomplete. Among about 130,000 clones listed, roughly 82% were seen once. The sample was PBMCs. All receptors come from a woman aged 18-30 years in good health and CMV-seropositive.

The chain has TRBV23-1 and TRBJ2-5; 10 positions match TRBD2. Gene TRBJ2-7 matches the end of the DNA better, so the J call may be wrong. TRBV23-1 is given ORF status, its function remaining uncertain. The length of the CDR3 is 17 residues. CDR3 protein: CASSQSNIAGGGYEQYF. DNA of the CDR3: TGCGCCAGCAGTCAATCGAATATAGCGGGGGGTGGTTACGAGCAGTACTTC.

The chain employs TRBV30 and TRBJ2-1, with 9 bases that match TRBD2. J lost 4 bases, V lost 0 bases, and 13 bases had no gene match. The CDR3 extends over 18 amino acids. CDR1 is GTSNPN, CDR2 SVGIG, per germline (reference sequence). CDR3 sequence reads: CAWSVFRPIAGDYNEQFF. CDR3 coding DNA: TGTGCCTGGAGTGTATTTCGACCGATAGCGGGGGATTACAATGAGCAGTTCTTC.

This clone turned up a few times. The rearrangement links TRBV20-1 to TRBJ2-3, with 7 positions matching TRBD1. Germline V gene lookup returns CDR1 DFQATT and CDR2 SNEGSKA (reference sequence). V shed 8 bases and J 6 bases; nucleotides not matched to a gene: 5. The CDR3 is 11 amino acids. The CDR3, as DNA: TGCAGTCCAAAGGGGGCCGATACGCAGTATTTT. Translating it yields CSPKGADTQYF.

CDR3 sequence (DNA): TGCGCCAGCAGTGAGTCGAGAGCTGGACTAGCGGGACCGGGACAGTTCTTC. The encoded protein is CASSESRAGLAGPGQFF. The J gene is TRBJ2-1, the V gene TRBV10-1, with 12 nucleotides matching TRBD2. Germline trimming cut 0 bases from V and 13 bases from J; bases unmatched to any gene: 13. The CDR3 runs 17 residues. Germline V lookup: CDR1 WNHNN, CDR2 SYGVQD (reference sequence).

The J gene is TRBJ2-5, the V gene TRBV11-2; tentative D call: TRBD1 (6 bases). The assigned J gene may be wrong: the sequence end matches TRBJ2-7 better. CDR1 SGHAT and CDR2 FQNNGV come from the germline V gene. This CDR3 has 17 amino acids. This chain's CDR3 is CASSLGLDSYTGYEQYF. CDR3 nucleotides: TGTGCCAGCAGCTTAGGCTTGGACAGCTATACAGGCTACGAGCAGTACTTC.

CDR3 loop: CATARLAQNTDTQYF. Written as DNA, the CDR3 is TGTGCCACAGCCCGACTAGCTCAAAACACAGATACGCAGTATTTT. The chain combines TRBV10-3 with TRBJ2-3; 7 bases align to TRBD2. In germline, CDR1 is ENHRY, CDR2 SYGVKD. The trim removed 10 bases at V and 2 bases at J, leaving 12 bases unmatched. The CDR3 extends over 15 amino acids.

This clone was seen a handful of times. The V call is TRBV25-1, the J call TRBJ1-2; the D gene is possibly TRBD1 (5 bases). Looked up from germline, CDR1 is MGHDK and CDR2 is SYGVNS. Trimming took 1 base from V and 3 from J, leaving 21 bases between them. The CDR3 extends over 18 amino acids. The CDR3 DNA sequence: TGTGCCAGCAGTGAATTAGCTCCGAGTGACGCAGGGCACTATGGCTACACCTTC. Residues: CASSELAPSDAGHYGYTF.

In its sample, this clone was seen a few times. The junction does not match germline at one end; this may be a read error. The rearrangement uses TRBV7-9 and TRBJ2-2; perhaps TRBD1 as D (6 bases). CDR3 length: 12 residues. From germline, CDR1 is SEHNR and CDR2 FQNEAQ (reference sequence). In nucleotides, the CDR3 is TGTTCCAGCAGTCCATACAGGGACGAGCTGTTTTTT. It is translated as CSSSPYRDELFF.

This chain links TRBV25-1 with TRBJ2-3; TRBD2 matches 14 bases. J was trimmed by 5 bases and V by 7 bases; bases with no gene match: 8. The CDR3 length is 16 residues. In germline, CDR1 is MGHDK, CDR2 SYGVNS. CDR3 amino acids: CASIERTSGGIDTQYF. CDR3 nucleotides: TGTGCCAGCATAGAACGGACTAGCGGGGGGATAGATACGCAGTATTTT.